Sequencing of this TCR beta chain was carried out in a study of blood T cells in healthy people across ages. Peripheral blood was drawn, approximately 10 milliliters per donor. A J-beta primer mix and a sample-barcoded 5' primer were used in a second PCR of roughly 6 to 12 cycles. TCRdb processed the 5' RACE reads anew with MiXCR; each CDR3 protein has one entry. The sample holds about 570,000 distinct CDR3 sequences; 27% are singletons and the top ten take under 20%. The CDR3 is 12 residues long. Germline lookup yields CDR1 ENHRY and CDR2 SYGVKD. Trimming cost V 2 bases and J 7 bases, with 8 bases left between them.

Sequenced material: blood. The clonotype comes from a woman in her 70s in good health. The chain couples TRBV10-3 to TRBJ1-2; no firm D call. CDR3 residues: CAISERSIGYTF. For the CDR3, the DNA is TGTGCCATCAGTGAGCGGTCAATTGGCTACACCTTC.